This T cell receptor beta chain came from a study of early T cells in non-severe SARS-CoV-2 infection. This clonotype was seen many times. Germline CDR1 DFQATT, CDR2 SNEGSKA (reference sequence). The CDR3 contains 12 residues. V dropped 6 bases and J dropped 4 bases, with 12 bases sitting between them. Each CDR3 protein is one row after TCRdb ran MiXCR on the 5' RACE reads. The sample has about 110,000 distinct CDR3 sequences, 9.5% to 13% seen once; the top ten hold 3% to 3.5%. This receptor was obtained from an adult who was a healthcare worker with PCR-confirmed SARS-CoV-2 infection or an uninfected control (not recorded which). The rearrangement uses TRBV20-1 and TRBJ1-1; perhaps TRBD1 as D (5 bases). Sequencing used whole blood. CDR3 bases: TGCAGTGCCGCTCAGGGCATCACTGAAGCTTTCTTT. This sequence encodes CSAAQGITEAFF.